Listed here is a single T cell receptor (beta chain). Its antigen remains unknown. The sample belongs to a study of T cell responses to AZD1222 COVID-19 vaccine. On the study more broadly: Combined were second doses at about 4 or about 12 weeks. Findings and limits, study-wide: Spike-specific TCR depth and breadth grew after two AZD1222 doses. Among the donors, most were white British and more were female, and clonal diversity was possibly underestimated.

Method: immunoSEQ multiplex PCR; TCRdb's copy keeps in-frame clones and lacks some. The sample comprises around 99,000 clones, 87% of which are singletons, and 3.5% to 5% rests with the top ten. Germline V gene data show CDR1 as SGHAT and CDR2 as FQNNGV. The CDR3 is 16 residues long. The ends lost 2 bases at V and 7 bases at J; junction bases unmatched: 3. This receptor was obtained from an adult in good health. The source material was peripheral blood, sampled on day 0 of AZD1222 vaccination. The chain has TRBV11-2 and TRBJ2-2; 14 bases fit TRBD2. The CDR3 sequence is CASSLTGTSGSGELFF. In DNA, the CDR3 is TGTGCCAGCAGCTTAACCGGGACTAGCGGGAGCGGGGAGCTGTTTTTT.